This passage covers 10 T cell receptor beta chains from one sample sequenced in a study of T cells in Graves' hyperthyroidism and ophthalmopathy. The source material, RNA transcripts, was used to amplify TCR beta CDR3 regions. The HTBI primer set was used in a first-round RT-PCR of the TCR CDR3. TCRdb re-analysed the multiplex PCR reads in MiXCR, keeping a single row per CDR3 protein. The sample includes around 600,000 distinct CDR3 sequences, approximately 14% of them seen just once. The material sequenced was blood. These receptors were taken from a woman aged 50 to 65 with Graves' ophthalmopathy.

This sequence joins TRBV5-1 and TRBJ2-7; 12 bases are shared with TRBD2. The CDR3 is 19 amino acids. Germline V gene data show CDR1 as SGHRS and CDR2 as YFSETQ. Losses at the gene ends were 1 base for V and 2 bases for J; bases not matched to a gene: 13. CDR3 bases: TGCGCCAGCAGCTTGCCTCCAGCCTCGGCTAGCGGGAGGGCCTACGAGCAGTACTTC. The encoded protein is CASSLPPASASGRAYEQYF.

V is TRBV20-1 and J is TRBJ1-6; D is unclear. The germline V and J ends were trimmed by 2 bases and 4 bases, with 6 bases remaining between them. The CDR3 is 13 amino acids. CDR1 and CDR2 (germline): DFQATT, SNEGSKA (reference sequence). The CDR3 spells CSARTPYNSPLHF. The CDR3, as DNA: TGCAGTGCTAGAACACCATATAATTCACCCCTCCACTTT.

The sample holds a few counts of this clonotype. The V and J genes are TRBV5-1 and TRBJ2-1, with D possibly TRBD2 on 5 matching bases. Per germline, CDR1 SGHRS and CDR2 YFSETQ. The V end was cut by 2 bases, the J end by 10 bases, with 7 bases between. The CDR3 is made up of 11 amino acids. The CDR3 here is CASSLAAEQFF. In DNA, the CDR3 is TGCGCCAGCAGCTTAGCGGCCGAGCAGTTCTTC.

Ten or more counts support this clonotype. The rearrangement joins TRBV20-1 to TRBJ2-5; weak D call: TRBD2 (5 bases). This CDR3 has 13 amino acids. CDR1 and CDR2 (germline): DFQATT, SNEGSKA (reference sequence). Between the trimmed V and J ends, which lost 3 bases and 0 bases, there was a span of 8 bases. For the CDR3, the DNA is TGCAGTGCTAGCGGGCGGGACCAAGAGACCCAGTACTTC. This sequence encodes CSASGRDQETQYF.

The rearrangement uses TRBV12-3 or TRBV12-4 and TRBJ1-5, with 7 bases aligning to TRBD1. The V and J ends lost 7 bases and 6 bases, in that order; junction bases with no gene match: 9. The CDR3 sequence is 14 residues long. This CDR3 reads CASTQGGRSQPQHF. The DNA for the CDR3 is TGTGCCAGCACCCAGGGGGGGCGCAGTCAGCCCCAGCATTTT.

This clonotype has only a few counts. The chain uses TRBV12-3 or TRBV12-4 and TRBJ2-3; 8 nucleotides match TRBD2. The CDR3 extends over 17 amino acids. Germline trimming cut 6 bases from V and 0 bases from J; bases unmatched to any gene: 11. CDR3 region: CASRPSGSKDSTDTQYF. CDR3 DNA sequence: TGTGCCAGCAGACCTAGCGGGTCTAAGGATAGCACAGATACGCAGTATTTT.

This clonotype was counted at least ten times. The rearrangement links TRBV7-2 to TRBJ2-7; D uncertain. V lost 3 bases, J lost 4 bases, and 13 bases lay in between. Germline CDR1 reads SGHTA; CDR2 reads FQGNSA. The CDR3 has 14 amino acids. This CDR3 reads CASSFSSGQYEQYF. The CDR3 DNA reads as TGTGCCAGCAGCTTTAGCAGTGGGCAATACGAGCAGTACTTC. The complete variable domain, with remaining parts taken from reference TRBV7-2 and TRBJ2-7, reads GAGVSQSPSNKVTEKGKDVELRCDPISGHTALYWYRQSLGQGLEFLIYFQGNSAPDKSGLPSDRFSAERTGGSVSTLTIQRTQQEDSAVYLCASSFSSGQYEQYFGPGTRLTVT.

Comments on this clonotype: Possible read error: a much larger clone is one base away. The chain joins TRBV12-3 or TRBV12-4 to TRBJ2-1; weak D call: TRBD2 (6 bases). The CDR3 runs 12 residues. Trimming cost V 5 bases and J 10 bases, with 12 bases left between them. The CDR3 sequence: CASSTAAGEQFF. The CDR3 DNA follows: TGTGCCAGCAGTACTGCCGCGGGGGAGCAGTTCTTC.

This clonotype was seen at least ten times. V gene TRBV5-1 combines with J gene TRBJ2-1; maybe TRBD1 (5 bases). The length of the CDR3 is 16 residues. Germline V gene sequence: CDR1 SGHRS, CDR2 YFSETQ. V gave up 0 bases and J gave up 0 bases, with 10 bases separating them. The CDR3: CASSLGGARSYNEQFF. The CDR3 nucleotides are TGCGCCAGCAGCTTGGGGGGCGCCCGCTCCTACAATGAGCAGTTCTTC.

This clonotype came up a few times. The V gene is TRBV5-1, the J gene TRBJ2-7; the match to TRBD2 covers 11 bases. The CDR3 has 18 amino acids. The V and J ends lost 2 bases and 0 bases, in that order; junction bases with no gene match: 10. CDR1 is SGHRS, CDR2 YFSETQ, per germline. The CDR3, as DNA: TGCGCCAGCAGCTTCTCGCCGGGACTAGCGGTGAGCTCCTACGAGCAGTACTTC. This codes for CASSFSPGLAVSSYEQYF.